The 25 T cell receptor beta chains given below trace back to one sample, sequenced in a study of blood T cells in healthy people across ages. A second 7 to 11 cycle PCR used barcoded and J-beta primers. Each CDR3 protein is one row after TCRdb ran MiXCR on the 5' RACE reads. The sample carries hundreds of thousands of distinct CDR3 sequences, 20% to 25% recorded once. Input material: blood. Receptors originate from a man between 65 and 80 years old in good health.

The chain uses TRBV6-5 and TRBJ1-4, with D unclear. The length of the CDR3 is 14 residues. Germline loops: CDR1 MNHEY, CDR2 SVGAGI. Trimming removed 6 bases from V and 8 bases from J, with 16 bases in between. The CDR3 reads CASSSALLGEKLFF. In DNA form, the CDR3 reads TGTGCCAGCAGCTCGGCTCTACTGGGGGAAAAACTGTTTTTT.

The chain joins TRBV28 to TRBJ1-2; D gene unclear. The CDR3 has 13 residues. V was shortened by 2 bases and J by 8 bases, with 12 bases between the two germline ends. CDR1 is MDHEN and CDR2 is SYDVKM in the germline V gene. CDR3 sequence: CASSLMEELGYTF. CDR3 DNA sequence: TGTGCCAGCAGTTTAATGGAGGAGCTGGGCTACACCTTC.

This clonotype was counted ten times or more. CDR3 nucleotides: TGTGCCAGCAGCTTTTATCAGGGGGCCCTATATGGCTACACCTTC. Translation gives CASSFYQGALYGYTF. The rearrangement joins TRBV7-2 to TRBJ1-2; 8 nucleotides agree with TRBD1. With V trimmed by 3 bases and J by 5 bases, 8 bases remained unmatched. This CDR3 is built from 15 residues. CDR1 is SGHTA, CDR2 FQGNSA, per germline.

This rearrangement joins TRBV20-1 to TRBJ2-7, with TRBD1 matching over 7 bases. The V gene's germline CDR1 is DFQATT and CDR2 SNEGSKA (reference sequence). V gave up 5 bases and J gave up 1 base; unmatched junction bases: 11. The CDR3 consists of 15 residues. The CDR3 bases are TGCAGTGCTGGGGTTGGGGACAGCGTTTCCTACGAGCAGTACTTC. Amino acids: CSAGVGDSVSYEQYF.

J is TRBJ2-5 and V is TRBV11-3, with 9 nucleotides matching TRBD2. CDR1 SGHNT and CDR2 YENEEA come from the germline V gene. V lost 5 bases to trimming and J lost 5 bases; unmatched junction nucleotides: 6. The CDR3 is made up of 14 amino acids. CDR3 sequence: CASSPGLAVETQYF. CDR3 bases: TGTGCCAGCAGCCCGGGACTAGCTGTCGAGACCCAGTACTTC.

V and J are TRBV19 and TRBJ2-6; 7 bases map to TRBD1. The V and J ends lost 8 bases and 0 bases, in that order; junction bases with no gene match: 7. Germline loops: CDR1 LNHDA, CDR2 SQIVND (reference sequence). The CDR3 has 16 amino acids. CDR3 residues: CASWGTDPSGANVLTF. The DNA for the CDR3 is TGTGCCAGTTGGGGGACAGATCCCTCTGGGGCCAACGTCCTGACTTTC. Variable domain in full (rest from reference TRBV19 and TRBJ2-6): DGGITQSPKYLFRKEGQNVTLSCEQNLNHDAMYWYRQDPGQGLRLIYYSQIVNDFQKGDIAEGYSVSREKKESFPLTVTSAQKNPTAFYLCASWGTDPSGANVLTFGAGSRLTVL.

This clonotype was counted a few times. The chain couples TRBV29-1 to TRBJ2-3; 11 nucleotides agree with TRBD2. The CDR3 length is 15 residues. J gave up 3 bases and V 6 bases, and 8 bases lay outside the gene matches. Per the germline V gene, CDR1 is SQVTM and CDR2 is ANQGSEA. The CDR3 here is CSVAPTSGVTDTQYF. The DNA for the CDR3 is TGCAGCGTCGCCCCGACTAGCGGGGTTACAGATACGCAGTATTTT.

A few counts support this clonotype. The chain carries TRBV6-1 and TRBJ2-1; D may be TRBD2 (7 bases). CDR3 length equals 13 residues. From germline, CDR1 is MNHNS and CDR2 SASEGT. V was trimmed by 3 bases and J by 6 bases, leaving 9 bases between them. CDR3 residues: CASSDGGLNEQFF. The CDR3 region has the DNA TGTGCCAGCAGTGACGGGGGGCTCAATGAGCAGTTCTTC.

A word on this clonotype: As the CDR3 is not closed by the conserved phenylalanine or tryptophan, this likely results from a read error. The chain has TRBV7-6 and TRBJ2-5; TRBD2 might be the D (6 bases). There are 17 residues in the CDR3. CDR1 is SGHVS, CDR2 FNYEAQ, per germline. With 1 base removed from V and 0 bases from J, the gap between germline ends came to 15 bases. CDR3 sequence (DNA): TGTGCCAGCAGCTTAGGGATAAGCGCGGGGAACCAAGAGACCCAGTACCTC. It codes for CASSLGISAGNQETQYL.

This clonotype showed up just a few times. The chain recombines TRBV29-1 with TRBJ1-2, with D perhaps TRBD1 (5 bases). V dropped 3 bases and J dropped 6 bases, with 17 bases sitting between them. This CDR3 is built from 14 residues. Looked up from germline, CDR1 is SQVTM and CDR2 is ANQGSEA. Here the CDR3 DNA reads TGCAGCGTTGAGGGGACCTTACAGATGAATGGCTACACCTTC. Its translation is CSVEGTLQMNGYTF.

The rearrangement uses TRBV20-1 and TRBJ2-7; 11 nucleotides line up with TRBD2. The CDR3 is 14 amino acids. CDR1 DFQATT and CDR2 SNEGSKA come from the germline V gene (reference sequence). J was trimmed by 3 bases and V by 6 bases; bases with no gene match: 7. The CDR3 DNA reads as TGCAGTGCATCGACTAGCGGGGCGATCTACGAGCAGTACTTC. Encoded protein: CSASTSGAIYEQYF.

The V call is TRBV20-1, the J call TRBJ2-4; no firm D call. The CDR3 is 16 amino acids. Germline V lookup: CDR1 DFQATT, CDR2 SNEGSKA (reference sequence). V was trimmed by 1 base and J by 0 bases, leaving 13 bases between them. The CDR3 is CSARGSGIEAKNIQYF. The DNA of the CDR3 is TGCAGTGCTAGAGGTTCTGGAATTGAAGCCAAAAACATTCAGTACTTC.

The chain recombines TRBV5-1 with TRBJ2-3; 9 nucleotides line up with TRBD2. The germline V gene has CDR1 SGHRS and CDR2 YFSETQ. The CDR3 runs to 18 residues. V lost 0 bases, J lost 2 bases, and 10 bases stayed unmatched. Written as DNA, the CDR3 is TGCGCCAGCAGCTTGGACCTCGGTAGCGGGGGCTTCACAGATACGCAGTATTTT. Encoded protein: CASSLDLGSGGFTDTQYF.

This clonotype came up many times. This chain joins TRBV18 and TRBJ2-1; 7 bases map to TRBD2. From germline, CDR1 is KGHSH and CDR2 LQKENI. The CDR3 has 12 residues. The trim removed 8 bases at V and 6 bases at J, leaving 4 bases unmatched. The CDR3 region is CASSPGGNEQFF. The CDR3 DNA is TGTGCCAGCAGTCCGGGGGGCAATGAGCAGTTCTTC.

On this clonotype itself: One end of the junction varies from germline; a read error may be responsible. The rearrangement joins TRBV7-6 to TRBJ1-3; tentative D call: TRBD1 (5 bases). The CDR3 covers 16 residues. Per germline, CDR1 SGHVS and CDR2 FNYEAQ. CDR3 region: CASSWGTASSGSTIYF. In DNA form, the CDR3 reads TGTGCCAGCAGCTGGGGGACGGCAAGCTCTGGAAGCACCATATATTTT.

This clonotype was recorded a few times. The chain's CDR3 is CASSLRGRPFYGYTF. CDR3 bases: TGTGCCAGCAGTTTAAGGGGTAGACCCTTCTATGGCTACACCTTC. This sequence joins TRBV28 and TRBJ1-2; D might be TRBD1 (5 bases). V lost 2 bases to trimming and J lost 4 bases, with 14 bases between them. Germline CDR1 is MDHEN and CDR2 is SYDVKM. The CDR3 is 15 amino acids.

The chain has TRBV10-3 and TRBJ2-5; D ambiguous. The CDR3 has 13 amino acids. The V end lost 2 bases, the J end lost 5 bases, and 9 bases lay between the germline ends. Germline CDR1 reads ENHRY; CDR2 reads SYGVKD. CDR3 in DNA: TGTGCCATCAGTGAGGGGGTTTCGGAGACCCAGTACTTC. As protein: CAISEGVSETQYF.

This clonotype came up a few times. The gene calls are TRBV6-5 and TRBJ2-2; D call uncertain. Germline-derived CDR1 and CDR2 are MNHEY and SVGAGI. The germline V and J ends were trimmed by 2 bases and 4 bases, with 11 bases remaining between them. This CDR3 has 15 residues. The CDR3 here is CASSYGRALTGELFF. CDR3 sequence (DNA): TGTGCCAGCAGTTACGGAAGAGCCCTCACCGGGGAGCTGTTTTTT.

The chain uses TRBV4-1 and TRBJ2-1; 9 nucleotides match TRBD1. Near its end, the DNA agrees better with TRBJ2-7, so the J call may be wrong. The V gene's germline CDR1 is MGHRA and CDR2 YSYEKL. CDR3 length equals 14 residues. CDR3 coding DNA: TGCGCCAGCAGGCGTCGGGACAGGGATTACGAGCAGTACTTC. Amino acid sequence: CASRRRDRDYEQYF.

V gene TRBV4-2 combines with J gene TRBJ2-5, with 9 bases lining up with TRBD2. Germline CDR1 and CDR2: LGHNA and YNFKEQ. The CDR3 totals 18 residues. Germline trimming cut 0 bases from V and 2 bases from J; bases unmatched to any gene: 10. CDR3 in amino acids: CASSQDSPSGVEQETQYF. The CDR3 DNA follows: TGTGCCAGCAGCCAAGATTCCCCTAGCGGGGTGGAGCAAGAGACCCAGTACTTC.

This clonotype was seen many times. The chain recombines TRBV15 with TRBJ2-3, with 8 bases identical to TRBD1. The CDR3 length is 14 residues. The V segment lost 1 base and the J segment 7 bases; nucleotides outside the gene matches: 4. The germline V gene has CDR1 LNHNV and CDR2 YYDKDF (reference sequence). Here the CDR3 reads CATSRGQGSNTQYF. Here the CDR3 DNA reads TGTGCCACCAGCAGAGGACAGGGGAGTAATACGCAGTATTTT.

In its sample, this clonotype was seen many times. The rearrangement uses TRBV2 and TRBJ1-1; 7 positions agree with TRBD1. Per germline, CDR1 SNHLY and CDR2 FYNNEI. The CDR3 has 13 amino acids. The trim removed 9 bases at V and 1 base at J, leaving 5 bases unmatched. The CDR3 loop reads CARRDRENTEAFF. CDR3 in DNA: TGTGCCAGAAGGGACAGAGAGAACACTGAAGCTTTCTTT. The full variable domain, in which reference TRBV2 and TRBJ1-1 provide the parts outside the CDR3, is EPEVTQTPSHQVTQMGQEVILRCVPISNHLYFYWYRQILGQKVEFLVSFYNNEISEKSEIFDDQFSVERPDGSNFTLKIRSTKLEDSAMYFCARRDRENTEAFFGQGTRLTVV.

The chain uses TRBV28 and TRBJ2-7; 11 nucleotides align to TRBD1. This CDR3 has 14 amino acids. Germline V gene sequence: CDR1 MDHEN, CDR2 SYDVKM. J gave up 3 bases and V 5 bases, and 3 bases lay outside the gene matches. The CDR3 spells CASSRTGGNYEQYF. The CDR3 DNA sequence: TGTGCCAGCAGTAGGACAGGGGGCAACTACGAGCAGTACTTC. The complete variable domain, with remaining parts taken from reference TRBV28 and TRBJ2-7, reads DVKVTQSSRYLVKRTGEKVFLECVQDMDHENMFWYRQDPGLGLRLIYFSYDVKMKEKGDIPEGYSVSREKKERFSLILESASTNQTSMYLCASSRTGGNYEQYFGPGTRLTVT.

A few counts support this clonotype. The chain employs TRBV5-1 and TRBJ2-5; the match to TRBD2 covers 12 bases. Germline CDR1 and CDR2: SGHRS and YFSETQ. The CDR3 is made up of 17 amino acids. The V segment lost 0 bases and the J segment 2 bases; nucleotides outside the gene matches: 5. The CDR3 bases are TGCGCCAGCAGCTTGGTACTAGCGGGGGGACCACAAGAGACCCAGTACTTC. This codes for CASSLVLAGGPQETQYF.

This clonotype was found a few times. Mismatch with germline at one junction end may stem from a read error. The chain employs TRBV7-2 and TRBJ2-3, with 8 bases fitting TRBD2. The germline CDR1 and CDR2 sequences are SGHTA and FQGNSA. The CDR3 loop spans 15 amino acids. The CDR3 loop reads CASSVAGHYTDTQYF. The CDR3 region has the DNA TGTGCCAGCAGCGTAGCGGGACACTACACAGATACGCAGTATTTT.